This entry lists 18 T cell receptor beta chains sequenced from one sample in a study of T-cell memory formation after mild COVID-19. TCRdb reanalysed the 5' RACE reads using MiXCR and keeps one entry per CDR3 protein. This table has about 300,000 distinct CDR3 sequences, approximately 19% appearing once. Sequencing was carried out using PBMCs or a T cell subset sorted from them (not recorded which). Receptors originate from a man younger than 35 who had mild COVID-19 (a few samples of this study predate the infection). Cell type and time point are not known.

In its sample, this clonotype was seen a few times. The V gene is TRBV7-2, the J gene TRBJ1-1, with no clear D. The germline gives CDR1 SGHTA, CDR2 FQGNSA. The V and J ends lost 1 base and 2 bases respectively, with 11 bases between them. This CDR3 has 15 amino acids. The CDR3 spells CASSLGGRINTEAFF. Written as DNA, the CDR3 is TGTGCCAGCAGCTTAGGCGGGAGGATAAACACTGAAGCTTTCTTT.

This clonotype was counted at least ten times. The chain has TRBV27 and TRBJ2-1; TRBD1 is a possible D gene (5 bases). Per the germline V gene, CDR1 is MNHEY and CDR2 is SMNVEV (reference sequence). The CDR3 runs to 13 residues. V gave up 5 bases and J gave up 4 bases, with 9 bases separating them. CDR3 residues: CASSPTEYNEQFF. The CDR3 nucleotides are TGTGCCAGCAGTCCGACAGAATACAATGAGCAGTTCTTC.

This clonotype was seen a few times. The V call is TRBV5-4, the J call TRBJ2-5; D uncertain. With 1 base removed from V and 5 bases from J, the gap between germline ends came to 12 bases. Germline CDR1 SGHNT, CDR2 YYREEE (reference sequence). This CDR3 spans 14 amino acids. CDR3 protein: CASSLPSREETQYF. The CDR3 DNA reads TGTGCCAGCAGCTTGCCCTCTAGAGAGGAGACCCAGTACTTC.

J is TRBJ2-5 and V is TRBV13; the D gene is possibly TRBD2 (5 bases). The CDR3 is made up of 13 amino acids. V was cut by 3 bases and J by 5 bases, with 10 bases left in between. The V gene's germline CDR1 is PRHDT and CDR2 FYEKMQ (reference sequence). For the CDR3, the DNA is TGTGCCAGCAGCTTTGAATCGGGGGAGACCCAGTACTTC. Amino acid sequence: CASSFESGETQYF.

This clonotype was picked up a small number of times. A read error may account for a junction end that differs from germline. CDR3: CAIGEGRPLHF. DNA of the CDR3: TGTGCCATCGGTGAAGGACGACCCCTCCACTTT. The chain carries TRBV10-3 and TRBJ1-6, with unresolved D. Germline CDR1 ENHRY, CDR2 SYGVKD. The CDR3 consists of 11 residues.

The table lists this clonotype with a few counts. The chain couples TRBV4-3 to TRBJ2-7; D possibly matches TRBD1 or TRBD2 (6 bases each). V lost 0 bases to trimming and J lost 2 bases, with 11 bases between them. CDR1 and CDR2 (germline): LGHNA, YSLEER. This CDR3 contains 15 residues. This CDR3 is CASSQDWGAPYEQYF. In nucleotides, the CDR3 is TGCGCCAGCAGCCAAGATTGGGGGGCCCCCTACGAGCAGTACTTC.

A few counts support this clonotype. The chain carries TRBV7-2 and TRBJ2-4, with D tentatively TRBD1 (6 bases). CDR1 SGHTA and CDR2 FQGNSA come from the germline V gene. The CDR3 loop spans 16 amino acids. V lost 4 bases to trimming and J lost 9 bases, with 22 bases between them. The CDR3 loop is CASSSTPGTRGGIQYF. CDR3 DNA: TGTGCCAGCAGCTCCACCCCCGGGACACGGGGTGGCATTCAGTACTTC.

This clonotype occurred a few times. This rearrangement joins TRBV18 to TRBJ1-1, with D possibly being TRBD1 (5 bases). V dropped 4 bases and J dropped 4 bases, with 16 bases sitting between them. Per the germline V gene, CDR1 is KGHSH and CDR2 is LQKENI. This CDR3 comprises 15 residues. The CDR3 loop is CASSLGDGVGTEAFF. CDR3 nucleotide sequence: TGTGCCAGCTCACTTGGGGACGGGGTTGGCACTGAAGCTTTCTTT.

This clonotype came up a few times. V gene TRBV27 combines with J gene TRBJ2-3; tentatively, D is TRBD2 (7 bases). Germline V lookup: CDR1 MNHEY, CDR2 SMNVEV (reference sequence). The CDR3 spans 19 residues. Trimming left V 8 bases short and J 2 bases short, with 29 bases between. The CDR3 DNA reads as TGTGCCAGCCTCGCCTACGGGGTATTGGCGGGGGCGCCCACAGATACGCAGTATTTT. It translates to CASLAYGVLAGAPTDTQYF.

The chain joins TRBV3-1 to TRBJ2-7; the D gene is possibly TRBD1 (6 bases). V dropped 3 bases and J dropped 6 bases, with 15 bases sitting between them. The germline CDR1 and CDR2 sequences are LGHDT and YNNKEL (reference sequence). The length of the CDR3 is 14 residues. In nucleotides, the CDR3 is TGTGCCAGCAGCCAGGGGGACAACATGATCGAGCAGTACGTC. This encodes CASSQGDNMIEQYV.

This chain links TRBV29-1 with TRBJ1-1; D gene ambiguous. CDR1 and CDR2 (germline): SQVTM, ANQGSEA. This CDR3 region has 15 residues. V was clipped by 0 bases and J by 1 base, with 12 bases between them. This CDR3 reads CSVEDPEPANTEAFF. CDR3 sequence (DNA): TGCAGCGTTGAAGATCCGGAACCGGCGAACACTGAAGCTTTCTTT.

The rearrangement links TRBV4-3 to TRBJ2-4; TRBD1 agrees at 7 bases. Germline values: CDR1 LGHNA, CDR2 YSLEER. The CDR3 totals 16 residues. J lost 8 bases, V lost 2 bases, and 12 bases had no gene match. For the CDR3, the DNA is TGCGCCAGCAGCCAAAACGCAGGGGGATTTTTAGACATTCAGTACTTC. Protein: CASSQNAGGFLDIQYF.

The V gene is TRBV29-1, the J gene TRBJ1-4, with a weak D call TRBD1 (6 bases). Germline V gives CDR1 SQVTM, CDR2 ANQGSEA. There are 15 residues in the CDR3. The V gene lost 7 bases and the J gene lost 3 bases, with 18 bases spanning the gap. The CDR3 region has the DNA TGCAGCGCTGTCCCGGGACAAGGACCTAATGAAAAACTGTTTTTT. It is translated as CSAVPGQGPNEKLFF.

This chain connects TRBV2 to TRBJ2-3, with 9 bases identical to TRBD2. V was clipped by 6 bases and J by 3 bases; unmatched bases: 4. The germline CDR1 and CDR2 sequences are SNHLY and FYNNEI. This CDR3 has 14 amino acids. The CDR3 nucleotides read TGTGCCAGCAGGGACCTAGCGGGGACAGATACGCAGTATTTT. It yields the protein CASRDLAGTDTQYF.

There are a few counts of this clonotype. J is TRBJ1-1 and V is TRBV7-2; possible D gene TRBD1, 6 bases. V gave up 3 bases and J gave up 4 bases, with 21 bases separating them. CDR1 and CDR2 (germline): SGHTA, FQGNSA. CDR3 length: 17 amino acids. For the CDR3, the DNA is TGTGCCAGCAGCTTTAAACGTACAGGGTCGTGGAGCACTGAAGCTTTCTTT. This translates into CASSFKRTGSWSTEAFF.

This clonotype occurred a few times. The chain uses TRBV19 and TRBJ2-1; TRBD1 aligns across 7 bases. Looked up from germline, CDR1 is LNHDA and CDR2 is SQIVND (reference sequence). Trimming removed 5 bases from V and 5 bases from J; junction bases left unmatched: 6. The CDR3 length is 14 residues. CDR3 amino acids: CASSLRDRDNEQFF. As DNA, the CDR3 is TGTGCCAGTAGTCTCCGGGACAGAGACAATGAGCAGTTCTTC.

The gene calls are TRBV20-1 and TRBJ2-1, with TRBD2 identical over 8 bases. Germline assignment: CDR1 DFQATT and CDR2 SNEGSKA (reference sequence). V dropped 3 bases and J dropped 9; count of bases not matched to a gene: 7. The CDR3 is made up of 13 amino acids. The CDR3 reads CSASRGLVGEQFF. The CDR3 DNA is TGCAGTGCTAGTCGGGGACTAGTGGGTGAGCAGTTCTTC.

CDR3 sequence: CSARDRAHEQYF. CDR3 DNA: TGCAGTGCAAGGGACAGGGCGCACGAGCAGTACTTC. V usage is TRBV20-1 and J usage is TRBJ2-7, with TRBD1 matching 9 bases. The germline gives CDR1 DFQATT, CDR2 SNEGSKA (reference sequence). The V gene end was trimmed by 6 bases and the J gene end by 5 bases; junction bases not matched to a gene: 5. The CDR3 has 12 amino acids.